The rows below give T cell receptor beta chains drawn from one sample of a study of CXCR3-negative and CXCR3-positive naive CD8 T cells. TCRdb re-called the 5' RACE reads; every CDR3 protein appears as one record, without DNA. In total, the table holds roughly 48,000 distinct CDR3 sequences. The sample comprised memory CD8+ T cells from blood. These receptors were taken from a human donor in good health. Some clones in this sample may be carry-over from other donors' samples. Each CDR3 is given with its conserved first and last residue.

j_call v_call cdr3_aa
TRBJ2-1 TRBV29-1 CSVDGRGRAYNEQFF
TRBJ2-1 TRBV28 CASRDGTGSYNEQFF
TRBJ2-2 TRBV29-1 CSVYGTNTGELFF
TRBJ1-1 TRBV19 CASSIGEIMNTEAFF
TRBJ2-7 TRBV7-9 CASSLDRDEQYF
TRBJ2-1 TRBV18 CASSPPLSSWGLAGNEQFF
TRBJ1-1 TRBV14 CASSQSPGGWSTEAFF
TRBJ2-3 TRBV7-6 CASSSEMDTQYF
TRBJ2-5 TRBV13 CASSLGLTGTKQETQYF
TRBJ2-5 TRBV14 CASSQVETGVQETQYF
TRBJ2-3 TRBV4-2 CASSQLAGVDTQYF
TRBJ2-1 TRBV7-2 CASSPVELGSGEQFF
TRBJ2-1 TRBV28 CASSYEGVSGTDPRSNEQFF
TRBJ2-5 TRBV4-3 CASSLLAGETQYF
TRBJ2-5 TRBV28 CASSLFRTGQETQYF
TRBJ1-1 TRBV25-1 CASSESGQPNTEAFF
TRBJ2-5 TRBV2 CASSERLAGVETQYF
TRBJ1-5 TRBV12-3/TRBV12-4 CASRPGQGADNNQPQHF
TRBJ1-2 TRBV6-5 CASSSTGTNYGYTF
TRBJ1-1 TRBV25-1 CASSDPGRRTEAFF